This is a list of T cell receptor beta chains from one sample in a study of T cell responses to AZD1222 COVID-19 vaccine. Sequencing was performed with immunoSEQ multiplex PCR; in TCRdb, only in-frame clones are kept and a portion is missing. Of approximately 130,000 clones in the sample, roughly 90% are singletons; the top ten hold about 6%. The sample here was peripheral blood, taken 28 days after the second AZD1222 dose. The source of these receptors is an adult who received the AZD1222 COVID-19 vaccine. CDR3s include the opening cysteine and the closing phenylalanine or tryptophan. Each record gives: D gene, CDR3 length, V gene, J gene, CDR3 protein. D genes are given only for firm matches.

>-|15|TRBV5-1|TRBJ2-7
CASSLVEGFHYEQYF
>TRBD2|16|TRBV5-1|TRBJ2-1
CASSVSSGRSSHEQFF
>TRBD1|17|TRBV5-8|TRBJ1-5
CASSLGGDSSSNQPQHF
>-|17|TRBV27|TRBJ1-2
CASSHRDGSKGNYGYTF
>-|15|TRBV6-1|TRBJ1-6
CASSESAQAYSPLHF
>-|16|TRBV6-5|TRBJ1-4
CASSYFAPSTNEKLFF
>TRBD2|16|TRBV3-1/TRBV3-2|TRBJ2-1
CASSSYGEWPGGEQFF
>TRBD1|14|TRBV4-3|TRBJ2-1
CASSQDPTGQMEFF
>TRBD2|16|TRBV2|TRBJ2-1
CASSEALAGVYNEQFF
>-|13|TRBV28|TRBJ2-3
CASTGTGTDTQYF
>-|13|TRBV28|TRBJ2-1
CASSLGQYNEQFF
>TRBD1|14|TRBV6-5|TRBJ1-2
CASKTLTGNYGYTF
>TRBD1|14|TRBV5-4|TRBJ2-1
CASRFPGQGDEQFF
>-|13|TRBV29-1|TRBJ2-1
CSVVGEAANEQFF
>-|13|TRBV12-3/TRBV12-4|TRBJ1-4
CASSLSGNEKLFF
>-|15|TRBV7-9|TRBJ2-2
CASSLVSSAPGELFF
>-|14|TRBV6-2/TRBV6-3|TRBJ1-5
CASSRTVSNQPQHF
>TRBD1|15|TRBV2|TRBJ1-3
CASSSDRHSGNTIYF
>TRBD1|15|TRBV28|TRBJ1-4
CASSFDGTVNEKLFF
>-|15|TRBV7-8|TRBJ2-2
CASSLNGLNTGELFF
>TRBD1|13|TRBV3-1/TRBV3-2|TRBJ1-2
CASSRTGGNGYTF
>-|14|TRBV7-6|TRBJ2-5
CASSIPGRTETQYF
>-|14|TRBV6-5|TRBJ2-1
CASSYSLGQNEQFF
>-|14|TRBV5-4|TRBJ1-1
CASSFSGVNTEAFF
>-|12|TRBV11-1|TRBJ2-7
CASRTGAYEQYF
>-|13|TRBV13|TRBJ2-3
CASSLGKRATQYF
>-|14|TRBV3-1/TRBV3-2|TRBJ1-6
CASSQGAAFSPLHF
>TRBD1|16|TRBV5-3|TRBJ1-5
CARSSGQGARDQPQHF